These 30 T cell receptor beta chains share one sample of origin, sequenced in a study of blood T cell repertoires in COVID-19. The protocol was immunoSEQ multiplex PCR, while the TCRdb copy is restricted to in-frame clones and leaves out a portion. In the table there are about 60,000 clones, more than 85% of which are singletons. Material for sequencing was peripheral blood. These receptors originate from a man in his sixties with acute or convalescent COVID-19.

The V and J genes are TRBV5-4 and TRBJ1-1, with D perhaps TRBD1 (6 bases). Germline V gene lookup returns CDR1 SGHNT and CDR2 YYREEE (reference sequence). This CDR3 comprises 15 residues. With 3 bases removed from V and 1 base from J, the gap between germline ends came to 13 bases. The CDR3 DNA reads TGTGCCAGCAGCTCGGGGGGCAATCGGAACACTGAAGCTTTCTTT. Encoded protein: CASSSGGNRNTEAFF.

Comments on this clone: Mismatch with germline at one junction end may stem from a read error. The J gene is TRBJ2-2, the V gene TRBV28; 7 bases map to TRBD1. Germline-derived CDR1 and CDR2 are MDHEN and SYDVKM. The CDR3 totals 14 residues. The CDR3 region is CASRRGRNTRELFF. For the CDR3, the DNA is TGTGCCAGCAGAAGGGGGCGAAACACCAGGGAGCTGTTTTTT. Complete variable domain (other parts from reference TRBV28 and TRBJ2-2): DVKVTQSSRYLVKRTGEKVFLECVQDMDHENMFWYRQDPGLGLRLIYFSYDVKMKEKGDIPEGYSVSREKKERFSLILESASTNQTSMYLCASRRGRNTRELFFGEGSRLTVL.

This chain uses TRBV9 with TRBJ1-6; no reliable D call. Germline assignment: CDR1 SGDLS and CDR2 YYNGEE. V was trimmed by 0 bases and J by 7 bases, leaving 14 bases between them. The CDR3 has 16 amino acids. CDR3 loop: CASSVEGGMGNSPLHF. In nucleotides, the CDR3 is TGTGCCAGCAGCGTAGAAGGCGGGATGGGGAATTCACCCCTCCACTTT.

The rearrangement uses TRBV10-3 and TRBJ1-6; D gene unclear. The germline CDR1 and CDR2 sequences are ENHRY and SYGVKD. This CDR3 region has 14 residues. Trimming cost V 6 bases and J 8 bases, with 14 bases left between them. CDR3 nucleotide sequence: TGTGCCATCAGCACACGGGGAGAAGATTCACCCCTCCACTTT. Protein product: CAISTRGEDSPLHF.

The chain recombines TRBV6-1 with TRBJ1-2, with 7 bases that match TRBD1. Germline CDR1 is MNHNS and CDR2 is SASEGT. Trimming removed 2 bases from V and 9 bases from J; junction bases left unmatched: 9. There are 14 residues in the CDR3. The CDR3: CASSEIPRQGSYTF. For the CDR3, the DNA is TGTGCCAGCAGTGAAATCCCACGACAGGGAAGCTACACCTTC.

The chain couples TRBV6-5 to TRBJ2-1; 15 bases line up with TRBD2. The germline gives CDR1 MNHEY, CDR2 SVGAGI. This CDR3 contains 15 residues. After removal of 8 bases from V and 7 bases from J, the junction contained 6 bases not matched to a gene. CDR3 in amino acids: CASAGLAGGSNEQFF. The CDR3 DNA follows: TGTGCCAGCGCCGGACTAGCGGGAGGGTCGAATGAGCAGTTCTTC.

CDR3 loop: CAWSVRGGRNEKLFF. In nucleotides, the CDR3 is TGTGCCTGGAGTGTACGGGGGGGAAGGAATGAAAAACTGTTTTTT. The V gene is TRBV30, the J gene TRBJ1-4, with a tentative D call TRBD1 (5 bases). Germline values: CDR1 GTSNPN, CDR2 SVGIG (reference sequence). V shed 0 bases and J shed 5 bases, with 13 bases lying between them. The CDR3 extends over 15 amino acids.

The chain uses TRBV29-1 and TRBJ2-1; 7 bases are a match to TRBD1. Per germline, CDR1 SQVTM and CDR2 ANQGSEA. The J segment lost 6 bases and the V segment lost 6 bases, leaving 5 bases of the junction unmatched. The CDR3 runs to 12 residues. The CDR3 DNA is TGCAGCGTGACAGGGATTTTCAATGAGCAGTTCTTC. Residues: CSVTGIFNEQFF.

This chain connects TRBV14 to TRBJ1-3; TRBD1 aligns across 7 bases. J lost 4 bases, V lost 3 bases, and 18 bases had no gene match. The CDR3 has 19 amino acids. CDR1 and CDR2 (germline): SGHDN, FVKESK. CDR3 loop: CASSQLLGTARDTGNTIYF. CDR3 nucleotide sequence: TGTGCCAGCAGCCAGCTGCTCGGGACAGCCAGGGATACCGGAAACACCATATATTTT.

This clone was detected once. V is TRBV7-2 and J is TRBJ2-7; a weak D match, TRBD1 (5 bases). Trimming removed 2 bases at V and 3 bases at J, with 11 bases between. This CDR3 spans 14 amino acids. Germline CDR1 SGHTA, CDR2 FQGNSA. CDR3 in DNA: TGTGCCAGCAGCTTACAGACAGAAGACTACGAGCAGTACTTC. Protein sequence: CASSLQTEDYEQYF.

This chain joins TRBV7-3 and TRBJ1-2; the match to TRBD1 covers 10 bases. CDR1 and CDR2 from the germline V gene are SGHTA and FQGTGA. The CDR3 covers 13 residues. Trimming at V came to 5 bases and at J to 5 bases, leaving 2 bases not matched to a gene. The CDR3 region has the DNA TGTGCCAGCAGCCCGGGACAGGGGTATGGCTACACCTTC. Its protein product is CASSPGQGYGYTF.

The chain carries TRBV19 and TRBJ2-3; 7 bases fit TRBD2. CDR1 LNHDA and CDR2 SQIVND come from the germline V gene (reference sequence). There are 15 residues in the CDR3. V was clipped by 4 bases and J by 0 bases; unmatched bases: 4. The CDR3 loop is CASSSGTTSTDTQYF. The CDR3 DNA sequence: TGTGCCAGTAGTAGCGGGACTACCAGCACAGATACGCAGTATTTT. Combining the CDR3 with reference TRBV19 and TRBJ2-3 gives the whole variable domain DGGITQSPKYLFRKEGQNVTLSCEQNLNHDAMYWYRQDPGQGLRLIYYSQIVNDFQKGDIAEGYSVSREKKESFPLTVTSAQKNPTAFYLCASSSGTTSTDTQYFGPGTRLTVL.

Regarding this clone: One junction end disagrees with the germline gene, perhaps due to a read error. V and J are TRBV6-1 and TRBJ1-2; 7 bases fit TRBD1. This CDR3 has 13 amino acids. Germline CDR1 and CDR2: MNHNS and SASEGT. The CDR3 DNA is TGTGCCAGCAGGGAAGACAGGGCGGGCGGCTACACCTTC. This encodes CASREDRAGGYTF.

CDR3 sequence (DNA): TGTGCCAGCAGTTCCGACCCACTAGCGGGAGTTCGTTACGAGCAGTACTTC. This gives the protein CASSSDPLAGVRYEQYF. The chain has TRBV6-2 or TRBV6-3 and TRBJ2-7; 11 bases line up with TRBD2. After removal of 4 bases from V and 4 bases from J, the junction contained 12 bases not matched to a gene. There are 17 residues in the CDR3. The V gene's germline CDR1 is MNHEY and CDR2 SVGEGT.

V and J are TRBV2 and TRBJ1-1; no clear D. The CDR3 runs 15 residues. Germline V gene lookup returns CDR1 SNHLY and CDR2 FYNNEI. Trimming shortened V by 2 bases and J by 3 bases, and 13 bases separated the two germline ends. CDR3 residues: CASSERELRHTEAFF. CDR3 DNA sequence: TGTGCCAGCAGTGAAAGGGAGTTGAGGCACACTGAAGCTTTCTTT.

On this clone itself: A junction end diverges from the germline sequence, so it may reflect a read error. The chain uses TRBV7-7 and TRBJ2-7; D ambiguous. This CDR3 is 15 amino acids long. From germline, CDR1 is SSHAT and CDR2 FNYEAQ (reference sequence). The CDR3 DNA sequence: TGTGCTAGCAGCTTAGGAGTGGGCTCCGCCTACGAGCAGTACTTC. Protein: CASSLGVGSAYEQYF.

The rearrangement uses TRBV7-8 and TRBJ1-5, with TRBD1 identical over 8 bases. J gave up 1 base and V 0 bases, and 11 bases lay outside the gene matches. In germline, CDR1 is SGHVS, CDR2 FQNEAQ. The CDR3 runs 19 residues. The CDR3 here is CASSLARDRWTESNQPQHF. The CDR3 DNA reads as TGTGCCAGCAGCTTAGCGAGGGACAGGTGGACGGAAAGCAATCAGCCCCAGCATTTT.

This clone was detected a few times. The chain recombines TRBV6-4 with TRBJ2-1; TRBD1 agrees at 8 bases. CDR1 MRHNA and CDR2 SNTAGT come from the germline V gene. V was clipped by 4 bases and J by 8 bases; unmatched bases: 10. CDR3 length equals 15 residues. The CDR3 DNA is TGTGCCAGCAGTGTTACAGGGGGTAGCCGGGATGAGCAGTTCTTC. It encodes CASSVTGGSRDEQFF.

The chain employs TRBV19 and TRBJ1-2; D gene ambiguous. Deletions cut 3 bases from V and 3 bases from J, with 8 bases between. Germline V gene data show CDR1 as LNHDA and CDR2 as SQIVND (reference sequence). There are 13 residues in the CDR3. This CDR3 is CASSMSVYYGYTF. The CDR3, as DNA: TGTGCCAGTAGTATGTCCGTCTACTATGGCTACACCTTC. Using reference TRBV19 and TRBJ1-2 for the parts outside the CDR3, the full variable domain is DGGITQSPKYLFRKEGQNVTLSCEQNLNHDAMYWYRQDPGQGLRLIYYSQIVNDFQKGDIAEGYSVSREKKESFPLTVTSAQKNPTAFYLCASSMSVYYGYTFGSGTRLTVV.

The chain employs TRBV28 and TRBJ2-7; maybe TRBD1 (6 bases). Per germline, CDR1 MDHEN and CDR2 SYDVKM. The CDR3 sequence is 15 residues long. V was shortened by 2 bases and J by 5 bases, with 16 bases between the two germline ends. The CDR3: CASSLVVPGAHEQYF. CDR3 sequence (DNA): TGTGCCAGCAGTTTAGTTGTTCCAGGGGCCCACGAGCAGTACTTC.

The chain has TRBV5-4 and TRBJ2-2; tentative D call: TRBD1 (7 bases). The germline V gene has CDR1 SGHNT and CDR2 YYREEE (reference sequence). This CDR3 region has 16 residues. The V gene lost 4 bases and the J gene lost 3 bases, with 16 bases spanning the gap. CDR3 residues: CASSPRQGGDTGELFF. The CDR3, as DNA: TGTGCCAGCAGCCCACGACAGGGAGGTGACACCGGGGAGCTGTTTTTT.

The CDR3, as DNA: TGTGCCAGCAGCTTAAGCAGGGGGCCCTATGGCTACACCTTC. Translating it yields CASSLSRGPYGYTF. The chain recombines TRBV11-2 with TRBJ1-2; 8 bases fit TRBD1. Trimming removed 2 bases from V and 4 bases from J; junction bases left unmatched: 3. CDR3 length: 14 residues. The germline V gene has CDR1 SGHAT and CDR2 FQNNGV. The variable domain in full, completed from reference TRBV11-2 and TRBJ1-2, reads EAGVAQSPRYKIIEKRQSVAFWCNPISGHATLYWYQQILGQGPKLLIQFQNNGVVDDSQLPKDRFSAERLKGVDSTLKIQPAKLEDSAVYLCASSLSRGPYGYTFGSGTRLTVV.

This clone came up once. The chain has TRBV7-9 and TRBJ1-1; 9 bases agree with TRBD1. CDR3 length: 15 residues. Trimming removed 6 bases from V and 5 bases from J; junction bases left unmatched: 10. CDR1 is SEHNR and CDR2 is FQNEAQ in the germline V gene (reference sequence). The CDR3 reads CASSSMGGQGTEAFF. CDR3 bases: TGTGCCAGCAGTTCCATGGGGGGACAGGGAACTGAAGCTTTCTTT.

This sequence joins TRBV6-5 and TRBJ2-7, with TRBD2 matching over 12 bases. The J segment lost 3 bases and the V segment lost 10 bases, leaving 7 bases of the junction unmatched. CDR1 and CDR2 (germline): MNHEY, SVGAGI. This CDR3 contains 14 residues. For the CDR3, the DNA is TGTGCCACCACCGGACTAGCGGGAATCTACGAGCAGTACTTC. Translated, it gives CATTGLAGIYEQYF.

The CDR3 region has the DNA TGTGCCTGGAGTGAAGGCAGTCCGGGGCAGTACTTC. As protein: CAWSEGSPGQYF. The chain couples TRBV30 to TRBJ2-7; D not certain. This CDR3 is 12 amino acids long. Between the trimmed V and J ends, which lost 1 base and 9 bases, there was a span of 13 bases. Per the germline V gene, CDR1 is GTSNPN and CDR2 is SVGIG (reference sequence).

The chain carries TRBV25-1 and TRBJ2-2; tentative D call: TRBD1 (6 bases). The CDR3 sequence is 15 residues long. CDR1 is MGHDK, CDR2 SYGVNS, per germline. Deletions cut 5 bases from V and 3 bases from J, with 13 bases between. CDR3 loop: CASSPPQGYTGELFF. In DNA, the CDR3 is TGTGCCAGCAGTCCGCCACAGGGATACACCGGGGAGCTGTTTTTT.

The V and J genes are TRBV12-5 and TRBJ2-5; 7 nucleotides match TRBD1. V lost 5 bases and J lost 3; bases outside the gene matches: 6. The CDR3 extends over 14 amino acids. Germline lookup yields CDR1 LGHNT and CDR2 FRNRAP. The DNA of the CDR3 is TGTGCTAGTGGTACGTCGACAGGGAAAGAGACCCAGTACTTC. Protein sequence: CASGTSTGKETQYF.

The chain combines TRBV19 with TRBJ2-4; maybe TRBD2 (5 bases). V was shortened by 3 bases and J by 0 bases, with 12 bases between the two germline ends. This CDR3 has 16 amino acids. CDR1 and CDR2 (germline): LNHDA, SQIVND (reference sequence). The CDR3 DNA reads TGTGCCAGTAGTATTAATAGCGAGCTAGCCAAAAACATTCAGTACTTC. This gives the protein CASSINSELAKNIQYF.

This clone was observed a single time. V gene TRBV6-2 or TRBV6-3 combines with J gene TRBJ2-5, with 8 bases aligning to TRBD2. The CDR3 is made up of 13 amino acids. The V gene end was trimmed by 5 bases and the J gene end by 1 base; junction bases not matched to a gene: 0. The V gene's germline CDR1 is MNHEY and CDR2 SVGEGT. The DNA for the CDR3 is TGTGCCAGCAGTGCGGGGGGCCAAGAGACCCAGTACTTC. This sequence encodes CASSAGGQETQYF.

V and J are TRBV29-1 and TRBJ2-3; tentatively, D is TRBD2 (6 bases). Looked up from germline, CDR1 is SQVTM and CDR2 is ANQGSEA. The V end was cut by 1 base, the J end by 6 bases, with 8 bases between. The CDR3 loop spans 12 amino acids. The CDR3 spells CSVEASVDTQYF. The CDR3 nucleotides are TGCAGCGTTGAAGCTAGCGTCGATACGCAGTATTTT.